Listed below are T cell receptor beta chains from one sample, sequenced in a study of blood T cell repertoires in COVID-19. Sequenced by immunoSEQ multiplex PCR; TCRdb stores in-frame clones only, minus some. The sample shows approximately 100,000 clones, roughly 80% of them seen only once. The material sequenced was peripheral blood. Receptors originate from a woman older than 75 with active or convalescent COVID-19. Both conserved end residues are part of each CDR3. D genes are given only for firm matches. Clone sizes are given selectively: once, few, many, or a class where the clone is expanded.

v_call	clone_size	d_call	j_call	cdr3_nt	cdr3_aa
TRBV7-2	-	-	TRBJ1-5	TGTGCCAGCAGCACCCAGGGGAATCAGCCCCAGCATTTT	CASSTQGNQPQHF
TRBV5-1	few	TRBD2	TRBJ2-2	TGCGCCAGCAGCCCCGGGACTAGAGGGGCCGGGGAGCTGTTTTTT	CASSPGTRGAGELFF
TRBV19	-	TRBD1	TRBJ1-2	TGTGCCAGTAACCCGGGACAGGGGGCAGGCTATGGCTACACCTTC	CASNPGQGAGYGYTF
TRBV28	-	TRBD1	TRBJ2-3	TGTGCCAGCAGTGCCCCCGGGACAGGGGTAGATACGCAGTATTTT	CASSAPGTGVDTQYF
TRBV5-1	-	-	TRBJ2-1	TGCGCCAGCAGCTTGGGGGTCCGAGAGGGCGAGCAGTTCTTC	CASSLGVREGEQFF
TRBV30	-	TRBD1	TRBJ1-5	TGTGCCTGGAGTGGGACAGGGAATTACGGTCAGCCCCAGCATTTT	CAWSGTGNYGQPQHF
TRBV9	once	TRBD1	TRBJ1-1	TGTGCCAGCAGCGCGGGACAGGGGAACACTGAAGCTTTCTTT	CASSAGQGNTEAFF
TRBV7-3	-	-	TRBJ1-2	TGTGCCAGCAGCCCTACCTCTGCGGGAGGCTACACCTTC	CASSPTSAGGYTF
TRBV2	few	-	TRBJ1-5	TGTGCCAGCAGCGGGTCCCTAGGCAATCAGCCCCAGCATTTT	CASSGSLGNQPQHF
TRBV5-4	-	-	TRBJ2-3	TGTGCCAGCAGGGCTTTAATCACAGATACGCAGTATTTT	CASRALITDTQYF
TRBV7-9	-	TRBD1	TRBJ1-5	TGTGCCAGCAGCTTAAGGGGAAAAACAGGGGAGCCCCAGCATTTT	CASSLRGKTGEPQHF
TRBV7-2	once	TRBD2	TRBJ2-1	TGTGCCAGCAGCTCCGCGGGGGGCTCTCTCTATGAGCAGTTCTTC	CASSSAGGSLYEQFF
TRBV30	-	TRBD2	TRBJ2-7	TGTGCCTGGACAGGACTAGCGGACGAGCAGTACTTC	CAWTGLADEQYF
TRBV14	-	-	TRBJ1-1	TGTGCCAGCAGCCAAGATAGGGCGGGAGAAGCTTTCTTT	CASSQDRAGEAFF
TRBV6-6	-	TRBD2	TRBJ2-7	TGTGCCAGCACTAGCGGGGGGTCCGCGTTGGGTGGCGAGCAGTACTTC	CASTSGGSALGGEQYF
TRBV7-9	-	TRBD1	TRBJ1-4	TGTGCCAGCAGCGCCGGGACAGGAGAAAAACTGTTTTTT	CASSAGTGEKLFF
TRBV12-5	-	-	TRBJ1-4	TGTGCTAGTGGTCTAACAGTGAATAATGAAAAACTGTTTTTT	CASGLTVNNEKLFF